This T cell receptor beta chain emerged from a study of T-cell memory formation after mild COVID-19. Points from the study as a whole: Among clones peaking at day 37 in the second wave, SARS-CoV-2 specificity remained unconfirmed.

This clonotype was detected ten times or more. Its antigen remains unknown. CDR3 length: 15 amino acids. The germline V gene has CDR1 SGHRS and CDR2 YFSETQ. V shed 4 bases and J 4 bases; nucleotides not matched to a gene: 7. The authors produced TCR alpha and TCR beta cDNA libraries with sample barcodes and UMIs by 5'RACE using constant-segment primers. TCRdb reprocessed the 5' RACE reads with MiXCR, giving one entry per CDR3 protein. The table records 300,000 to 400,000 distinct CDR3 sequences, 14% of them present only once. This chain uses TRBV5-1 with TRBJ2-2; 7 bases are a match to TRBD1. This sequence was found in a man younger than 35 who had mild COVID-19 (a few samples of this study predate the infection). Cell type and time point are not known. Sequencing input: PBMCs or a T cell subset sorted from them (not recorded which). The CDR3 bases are TGCGCCAGCAGCACCTCGACAGGGAGCACCGGGGAGCTGTTTTTT. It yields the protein CASSTSTGSTGELFF. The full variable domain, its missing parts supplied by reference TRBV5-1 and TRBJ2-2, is KAGVTQTPRYLIKTRGQQVTLSCSPISGHRSVSWYQQTPGQGLQFLFEYFSETQRNKGNFPGRFSGRQFSNSRSEMNVSTLELGDSALYLCASSTSTGSTGELFFGEGSRLTVL.